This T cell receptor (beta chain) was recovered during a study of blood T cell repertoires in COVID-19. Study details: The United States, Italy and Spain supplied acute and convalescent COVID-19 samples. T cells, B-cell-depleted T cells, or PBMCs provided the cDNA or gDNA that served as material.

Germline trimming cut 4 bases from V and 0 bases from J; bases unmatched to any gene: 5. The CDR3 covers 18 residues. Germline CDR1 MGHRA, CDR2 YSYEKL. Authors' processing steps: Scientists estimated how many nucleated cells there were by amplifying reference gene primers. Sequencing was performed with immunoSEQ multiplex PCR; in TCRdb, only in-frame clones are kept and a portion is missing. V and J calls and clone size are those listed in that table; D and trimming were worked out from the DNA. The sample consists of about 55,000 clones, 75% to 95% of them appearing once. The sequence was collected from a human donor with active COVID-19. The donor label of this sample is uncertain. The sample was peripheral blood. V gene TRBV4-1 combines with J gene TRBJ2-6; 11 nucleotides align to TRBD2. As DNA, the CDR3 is TGCGCCAGCAGCCTTTTGGGACTAGCGGTCTCTGGGGCCAACGTCCTGACTTTC. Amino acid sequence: CASSLLGLAVSGANVLTF.